These T cell receptor beta chains were read from a single sample in a study of T cell changes during pregnancy in multiple sclerosis. Libraries were prepared by immunoSEQ multiplex PCR; TCRdb keeps only in-frame clonotypes and omits some of them. The table records tens of thousands of clones, 92% of them present only once. Here the sequenced sample was CD8+ T cells from peripheral blood mononuclear cells, taken before pregnancy. These receptors all stem from a female donor with multiple sclerosis, enrolled in a pregnancy study. Each CDR3 is given with its conserved first and last residue. Fields, in order: V gene, clone size, D gene, J gene, CDR3 protein, CDR3 DNA. The D gene is left open where the match is weak. Only part of the rows carry a size: once, few, many, or a class if the clone is expanded.

TRBV5-1	NA	NA	TRBJ2-1	CASRLTDEPYNEQFF	TGCGCCAGCAGGTTGACAGACGAGCCTTACAATGAGCAGTTCTTC
TRBV27	NA	NA	TRBJ2-1	CASRLSGTGVYNEQFF	TGTGCCAGCAGGTTGAGTGGGACTGGTGTCTACAATGAGCAGTTCTTC
TRBV28	NA	NA	TRBJ2-3	CASSLGGYTDTQYF	TGTGCCAGCAGTTTAGGGGGGTACACAGATACGCAGTATTTT
TRBV9	NA	TRBD2	TRBJ2-4	CASSPRGSPTAKNIQYF	TGTGCCAGCAGCCCCCGCGGGAGCCCCACAGCCAAAAACATTCAGTACTTC
TRBV6-5	NA	NA	TRBJ2-7	CASSNGSPREQYF	TGTGCCAGCAGTAACGGGTCTCCTCGGGAGCAGTACTTC
TRBV27	NA	NA	TRBJ2-7	CASSFGWGPYEQYF	TGTGCCAGCAGTTTTGGGTGGGGCCCCTACGAGCAGTACTTC
TRBV6-5	NA	NA	TRBJ2-1	CATRRGAPRDNEQFF	TGTGCCACCCGACGGGGAGCGCCGAGAGACAATGAGCAGTTCTTC
TRBV2	NA	NA	TRBJ2-5	CASSYGPPGPGETQYF	TGTGCCAGCAGTTACGGCCCGCCAGGGCCGGGAGAGACCCAGTACTTC
TRBV6-5	NA	NA	TRBJ2-2	CASRLRGADTGELFF	TGTGCCAGCAGACTCAGGGGAGCGGACACCGGGGAGCTGTTTTTT
TRBV13	few	NA	TRBJ1-1	CASSSEGTEAFF	TGTGCCAGCAGCTCCGAGGGAACTGAAGCTTTCTTT
TRBV7-9	NA	NA	TRBJ1-4	CASSLPPAGTNEKLFF	TGTGCCAGCAGCTTACCCCCGGCGGGCACTAATGAAAAACTGTTTTTT
TRBV28	NA	TRBD2	TRBJ2-7	CASSTWGLAGSYEQYF	TGTGCCAGCAGTACCTGGGGACTAGCGGGTTCCTACGAGCAGTACTTC
TRBV6-1	NA	TRBD1	TRBJ1-4	CASRPDRDNEKLFF	TGTGCCAGCAGGCCGGACAGGGATAATGAAAAACTGTTTTTT
TRBV7-6	NA	TRBD2	TRBJ2-3	CASSLVAGADTQYF	TGTGCCAGCAGCTTAGTGGCGGGGGCAGATACGCAGTATTTT
TRBV9	NA	TRBD1	TRBJ2-7	CASSYWDSSYEQYF	TGTGCCAGCAGCTACTGGGACAGTTCCTACGAGCAGTACTTC
TRBV27	NA	NA	TRBJ2-1	CASSLSSGGLVRNEQFF	TGTGCCAGCAGTTTATCGAGCGGAGGTCTCGTACGGAATGAGCAGTTCTTC
TRBV19	NA	TRBD1	TRBJ1-1	CATKKPDRGKNTEAFF	TGTGCCACCAAGAAACCGGACAGGGGGAAGAACACTGAAGCTTTCTTT
TRBV7-9	NA	TRBD2	TRBJ2-3	CASSAGTSGTTDTQYF	TGTGCCAGCAGCGCCGGGACTAGCGGGACCACAGATACGCAGTATTTT
TRBV10-3	NA	NA	TRBJ2-7	CAIGAQTYEQYF	TGTGCCATCGGTGCCCAAACCTACGAGCAGTACTTC
TRBV15	NA	NA	TRBJ1-5	CATGQGNQPQHF	TGTGCCACCGGGCAGGGAAATCAGCCCCAGCATTTT
TRBV6-5	NA	NA	TRBJ1-2	CASSPTDSYGYTF	TGTGCCAGCAGTCCGACCGACAGCTATGGCTACACCTTC
TRBV10-3	NA	TRBD1	TRBJ2-7	CAISGTGNGYEQYF	TGTGCCATCAGCGGGACAGGGAACGGCTACGAGCAGTACTTC